This TCR beta chain stems from a study of identical twins. General study findings and limits: The abundant beta clonotypes from cord blood had fewer insertions, and memory repertoires had none of this. In beta out-of-frame sequences, the excess sharing between twins was weaker.

Germline V gene data show CDR1 as LNHNV and CDR2 as YYDKDF (reference sequence). Trimming shortened V by 0 bases and J by 8 bases, and 8 bases separated the two germline ends. This CDR3 region has 14 residues. Addition of a universal primer site occurred through template switching, and cDNA carried unique molecular identifiers. TCRdb itself ran the 5' RACE reads through MiXCR, one entry per CDR3 protein. The sample yields more than 400,000 distinct CDR3 sequences, around 15% seen once. About this clonotype: Its antigen is not known.

The sample also formed part of further work on yellow fever vaccine responses in identical twins.

V gene TRBV15 combines with J gene TRBJ2-6; a possible D gene is TRBD1 (5 bases). What was sequenced was CD4+ T cells sorted from blood. This clonotype originated in a woman aged 18-30 years in good health. The CDR3 DNA follows: TGTGCCACCAGCAGAGAAGACAGATCCAACGTCCTGACTTTC. It translates to CATSREDRSNVLTF.